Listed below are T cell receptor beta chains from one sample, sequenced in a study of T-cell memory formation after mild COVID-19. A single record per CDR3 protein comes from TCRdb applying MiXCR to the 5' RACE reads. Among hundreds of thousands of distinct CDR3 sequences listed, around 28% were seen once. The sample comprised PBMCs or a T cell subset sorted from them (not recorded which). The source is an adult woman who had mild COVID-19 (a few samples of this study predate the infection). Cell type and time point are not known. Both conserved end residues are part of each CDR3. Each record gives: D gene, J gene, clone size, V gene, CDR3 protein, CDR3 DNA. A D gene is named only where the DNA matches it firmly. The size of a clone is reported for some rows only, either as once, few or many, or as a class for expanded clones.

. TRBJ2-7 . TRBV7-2 CASSLASIYEQYF TGTGCCAGCAGCTTAGCGTCCATCTACGAGCAGTACTTC
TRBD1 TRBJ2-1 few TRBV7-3 CASSSLTGSYNEQFF TGTGCCAGCAGCTCCCTGACAGGGTCTTACAATGAGCAGTTCTTC
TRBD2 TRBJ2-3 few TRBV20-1 CSARDAIAGVTDTQYF TGCAGTGCTAGAGATGCGATAGCGGGTGTCACAGATACGCAGTATTTT
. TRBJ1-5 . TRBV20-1 CSARLQASNQPQHF TGCAGTGCTAGATTACAGGCAAGCAATCAGCCCCAGCATTTT
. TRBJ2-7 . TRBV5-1 CASNPEPSVYEQYF TGCGCCAGCAACCCCGAACCGTCCGTCTACGAGCAGTACTTC
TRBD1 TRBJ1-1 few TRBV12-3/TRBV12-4 CASSFRTGAATEAFF TGTGCCAGCAGTTTTAGGACAGGGGCAGCGACTGAAGCTTTCTTT
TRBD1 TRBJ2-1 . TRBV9 CASSVVTGGFGEQFF TGTGCCAGCAGCGTAGTAACAGGGGGCTTTGGTGAGCAGTTCTTC
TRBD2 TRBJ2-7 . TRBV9 CASSVGSGDSYEQYF TGTGCCAGCAGCGTAGGTAGCGGGGACTCCTACGAGCAGTACTTC
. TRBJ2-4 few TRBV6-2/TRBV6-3 CASSYTGTASRVF TGTGCCAGCAGTTACACCGGGACCGCCAGTCGGGTCTTC
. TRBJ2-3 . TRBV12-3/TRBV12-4 CASSQVGQIEYF TGTGCCAGCAGTCAAGTGGGCCAGATAGAGTATTTT
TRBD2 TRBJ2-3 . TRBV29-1 CSPLAGGPVATDTQYF TGCAGCCCACTAGCGGGAGGGCCGGTCGCGACAGATACGCAGTATTTT
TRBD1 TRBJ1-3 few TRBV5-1 CASSLGQGSNTIYF TGCGCCAGCAGCCTCGGACAGGGGAGCAACACCATATATTTT
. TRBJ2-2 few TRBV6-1 CASSEGRTVPGELFF TGTGCCAGCAGTGAAGGGCGGACTGTACCGGGGGAGCTGTTTTTT
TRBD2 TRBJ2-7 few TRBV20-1 CSAEQRLSSGSIYEQYF TGCAGTGCCGAACAGAGACTTTCTAGCGGGAGTATCTACGAGCAGTACTTC
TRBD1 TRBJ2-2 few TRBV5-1 CASKRDRGFGELFF TGCGCCAGCAAGAGGGACAGGGGATTCGGGGAGCTGTTTTTT
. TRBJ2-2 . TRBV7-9 CASSLERLHGELFF TGTGCCAGCAGCTTAGAACGATTACACGGGGAGCTGTTTTTT
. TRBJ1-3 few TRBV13 CASSLVRHSGNTIYF TGTGCCAGCAGCTTAGTTCGTCACTCTGGAAACACCATATATTTT
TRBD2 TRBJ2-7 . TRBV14 CASSEVGGSGRNEQYF TGTGCCAGCAGCGAGGTCGGGGGTAGCGGGAGGAACGAGCAGTACTTC
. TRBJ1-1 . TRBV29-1 CSVEGGGNTEAFF TGCAGCGTTGAAGGGGGCGGGAACACTGAAGCTTTCTTT
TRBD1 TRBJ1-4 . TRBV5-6 CASSFGQALNEKLFF TGTGCCAGCAGCTTCGGACAGGCCTTGAATGAAAAACTGTTTTTT
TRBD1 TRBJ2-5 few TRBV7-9 CASSFRTGLETQYF TGTGCCAGCAGCTTTCGGACAGGGCTGGAGACCCAGTACTTC
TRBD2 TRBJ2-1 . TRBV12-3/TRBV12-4 CASRPELAGVNEQFF TGTGCCAGCAGGCCCGAACTAGCGGGAGTCAATGAGCAGTTCTTC
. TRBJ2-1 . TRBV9 CASRSTGDLGEQFF TGTGCCAGCAGGTCAACGGGAGACCTGGGGGAGCAGTTCTTC
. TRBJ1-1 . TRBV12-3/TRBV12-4 CASTLSRIGEAFF TGTGCCAGCACCCTATCCAGGATCGGTGAAGCTTTCTTT
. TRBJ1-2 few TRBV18 CASSPHESYGYTF TGTGCCAGCTCACCACATGAGAGCTATGGCTACACCTTC
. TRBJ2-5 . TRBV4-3 CASSQGFQETQYF TGCGCCAGCAGCCAAGGTTTCCAAGAGACCCAGTACTTC
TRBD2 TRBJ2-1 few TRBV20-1 CSARDRASGHSYNEQFF TGCAGTGCTAGAGATAGGGCTAGCGGACACTCCTACAATGAGCAGTTCTTC
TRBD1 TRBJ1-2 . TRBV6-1 CASRGWDRADGYTF TGTGCCAGCAGGGGGTGGGACAGGGCGGATGGCTACACCTTC
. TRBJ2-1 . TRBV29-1 CSVVSGANEQFF TGCAGCGTTGTCTCCGGGGCCAATGAGCAGTTCTTC
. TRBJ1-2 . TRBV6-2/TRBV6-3 CASSVVGRNFLGYTF TGTGCCAGCAGCGTCGTCGGACGGAACTTCCTTGGCTACACCTTC
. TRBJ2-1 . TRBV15 CATSKGGNEQFF TGTGCCACCAGCAAAGGGGGCAATGAGCAGTTCTTC
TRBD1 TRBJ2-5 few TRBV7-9 CASMDRGLETQYF TGTGCCAGCATGGACAGGGGATTAGAGACCCAGTACTTC
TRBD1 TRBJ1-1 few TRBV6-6 CASMDRLNTEAFF TGTGCCAGCATGGACAGGTTGAACACTGAAGCTTTCTTT
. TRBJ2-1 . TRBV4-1 CATGAGASYNEQFF TGCGCCACGGGCGCGGGGGCCTCCTACAATGAGCAGTTCTTC
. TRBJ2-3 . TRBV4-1 CASSQGGEKQYF TGCGCCAGCAGCCAAGGTGGGGAGAAACAGTATTTT
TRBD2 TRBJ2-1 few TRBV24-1 CATSDYSGRASNEQFF TGTGCCACCAGTGATTATAGCGGGAGGGCCTCCAATGAGCAGTTCTTC
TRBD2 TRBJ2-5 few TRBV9 CASSFSGRLYF TGTGCCAGCAGCTTTAGCGGGAGGCTCTACTTC
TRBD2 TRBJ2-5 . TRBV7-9 CASSLWTSPKETQYF TGTGCCAGCAGCTTGTGGACTAGCCCCAAAGAGACCCAGTACTTC
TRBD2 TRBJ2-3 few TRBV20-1 CSARSLAGGPSTDTQYF TGCAGTGCTAGAAGCCTAGCGGGAGGGCCTAGCACAGATACGCAGTATTTT
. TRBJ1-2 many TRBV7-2 CASSLLEGVYGYTF TGTGCCAGCAGCTTATTGGAAGGTGTCTATGGCTACACCTTC
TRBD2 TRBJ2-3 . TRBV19 CASSRGLATDTQYF TGTGCCAGTAGTAGGGGACTAGCGACAGATACGCAGTATTTT
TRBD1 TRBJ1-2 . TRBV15 CATSRVNAGGYGYTF TGTGCCACCAGCAGAGTCAACGCAGGGGGCTATGGCTACACCTTC